Presented here are 8 T cell receptor beta chains from one specimen sequenced in a study of identical twins. TCRdb used MiXCR to reprocess the 5' RACE reads, holding one entry per CDR3 protein. The data hold approximately 500,000 distinct CDR3 sequences, with 12% to 15% observed a single time. The sample was also reused in another study, on yellow fever vaccine responses in identical twins.

The specimen was CD4+ T cells sorted from blood. These receptors all come from a woman between 18 and 29 years old in good health.

The rearrangement joins TRBV5-5 to TRBJ2-2; D might be TRBD1 (5 bases). In germline, CDR1 is SGHKS, CDR2 YYEKEE (reference sequence). This CDR3 is built from 15 residues. Deletions cut 4 bases from V and 6 bases from J, with 16 bases between. CDR3 sequence reads: CASSLSPTAPGELFF. Written as DNA, the CDR3 is TGTGCCAGCAGCCTCTCCCCGACAGCCCCCGGGGAGCTGTTTTTT.

The CDR3 reads CASSLWQPALNTEAFF. The DNA of the CDR3 is TGTGCCAGCAGTTTATGGCAGCCCGCCTTGAACACTGAAGCTTTCTTT. J is TRBJ1-1 and V is TRBV12-3 or TRBV12-4; no reliable D call. This CDR3 has 16 amino acids. Trimming left V 2 bases short and J 0 bases short, with 13 bases between.

In its sample, this clonotype was seen many times. The genes are TRBV11-2 and TRBJ2-3; D remains ambiguous. CDR3 size: 14 residues. V lost 7 bases, J lost 2 bases, and 13 bases lay in between. CDR1 and CDR2 from the germline V gene are SGHAT and FQNNGV. In DNA, the CDR3 is TGTGCCAGCACTTTAGTGGCCACCACAGATACGCAGTATTTT. Protein sequence: CASTLVATTDTQYF. Full variable domain (outside the CDR3, taken from reference TRBV11-2 and TRBJ2-3): EAGVAQSPRYKIIEKRQSVAFWCNPISGHATLYWYQQILGQGPKLLIQFQNNGVVDDSQLPKDRFSAERLKGVDSTLKIQPAKLEDSAVYLCASTLVATTDTQYFGPGTRLTVL.

This chain connects TRBV7-3 to TRBJ2-3; TRBD2 agrees at 7 bases. The junction had 4 bases not matched to a gene; V was cut back by 3 bases and J by 1 base. Germline V gives CDR1 SGHTA, CDR2 FQGTGA. The CDR3 loop spans 15 amino acids. DNA for the CDR3: TGTGCCAGCAGCTTTACGGCGGGAGGCACAGATACGCAGTATTTT. Residues: CASSFTAGGTDTQYF.

J is TRBJ2-2 and V is TRBV5-1; tentative D call: TRBD1 (6 bases). V lost 4 bases and J 5 bases, leaving 21 bases between the germline ends. The CDR3 spans 17 residues. The germline V gene has CDR1 SGHRS and CDR2 YFSETQ. As DNA, the CDR3 is TGCGCCAGCAGCCCCCGTTATACACAGGGCTTGACCGGGGAGCTGTTTTTT. It is translated as CASSPRYTQGLTGELFF. Full variable domain (remainder filled in from reference TRBV5-1 and TRBJ2-2): KAGVTQTPRYLIKTRGQQVTLSCSPISGHRSVSWYQQTPGQGLQFLFEYFSETQRNKGNFPGRFSGRQFSNSRSEMNVSTLELGDSALYLCASSPRYTQGLTGELFFGEGSRLTVL.

This clonotype was counted between two and nine times. The V gene is TRBV27, the J gene TRBJ2-1, with a tentative D call TRBD2 (5 bases). The CDR3 spans 13 residues. Trimming took off 2 bases at V and 12 bases at J, with 14 bases between the two ends. The V gene's germline CDR1 is MNHEY and CDR2 SMNVEV (reference sequence). DNA of the CDR3: TGTGCCAGCAGTTTAGCCCGGACTCTTCCGCAGTTCTTC. Its translation: CASSLARTLPQFF.

V is TRBV3-1 and J is TRBJ1-6, with no clear D. CDR1 is LGHDT, CDR2 YNNKEL, per germline (reference sequence). The CDR3 is made up of 15 amino acids. V was clipped by 0 bases and J by 8 bases, with 11 bases between them. The CDR3 bases are TGTGCCAGCAGCCAAGAATTGGCAACTTATTCACCCCTCCACTTT. Protein: CASSQELATYSPLHF.

The sample holds a few counts of this clonotype. The chain carries TRBV2 and TRBJ2-2, with 11 bases fitting TRBD2. This CDR3 is built from 17 residues. Germline assignment: CDR1 SNHLY and CDR2 FYNNEI. The J segment lost 2 bases and the V segment lost 6 bases, leaving 8 bases of the junction unmatched. CDR3 nucleotides: TGTGCCAGCAGCGCTCTAGCGGGAGGCGGAAACACCGGGGAGCTGTTTTTT. This codes for CASSALAGGGNTGELFF.